This passage covers 5 T cell receptor beta chains from one sample sequenced in a study of cytomegalovirus exposure and HLA in healthy donors. The PCR ran on 60 Vbeta and 13 Jbeta primers. Produced via immunoSEQ multiplex PCR; TCRdb's table is partial and in-frame only. The sample yields 110,000 or so clones, 70% to 80% seen once. Sequenced input: PBMCs. These receptors originate from a woman aged 40 to 50 in good health and CMV-seropositive.

The V call is TRBV19, the J call TRBJ2-2; the D gene is possibly TRBD2 (5 bases). Germline lookup yields CDR1 LNHDA and CDR2 SQIVND (reference sequence). There are 15 residues in the CDR3. Trimming took 6 bases from V and 1 from J, leaving 12 bases between them. CDR3 coding DNA: TGTGCCAGTAGAAGGTTAGCGCAGAACACCGGGGAGCTGTTTTTT. Encoded protein: CASRRLAQNTGELFF.

The count of this clone is one. The rearrangement uses TRBV18 and TRBJ1-1; D unresolved. The CDR3 runs to 12 residues. The V end lost 1 base, the J end lost 7 bases, and 7 bases lay between the germline ends. Germline V lookup: CDR1 KGHSH, CDR2 LQKENI. This chain's CDR3 is CASSPRQVEAFF. CDR3 coding DNA: TGTGCCAGCTCACCACGCCAGGTTGAAGCTTTCTTT. The full variable domain, rest sourced from reference TRBV18 and TRBJ1-1, is NAGVMQNPRHLVRRRGQEARLRCSPMKGHSHVYWYRQLPEEGLKFMVYLQKENIIDESGMPKERFSAEFPKEGPSILRIQQVVRGDSAAYFCASSPRQVEAFFGQGTRLTVV.

The chain links TRBV6-5 to TRBJ1-1, with unresolved D. The germline V and J ends were trimmed by 3 bases and 1 base, with 3 bases remaining between them. In germline, CDR1 is MNHEY, CDR2 SVGAGI. The CDR3 loop spans 12 amino acids. The chain's CDR3 is CASSYRNTEAFF. In DNA, the CDR3 is TGTGCCAGCAGTTATAGGAACACTGAAGCTTTCTTT.

The genes are TRBV15 and TRBJ2-7; maybe TRBD2 (6 bases). Trimming took 6 bases from V and 0 from J, leaving 12 bases between them. This CDR3 is 14 amino acids long. Germline CDR1 reads LNHNV; CDR2 reads YYDKDF (reference sequence). The chain's CDR3 is CATRLNGGSYEQYF. The CDR3 DNA is TGTGCCACCAGACTGAACGGGGGCTCCTACGAGCAGTACTTC.

This rearrangement joins TRBV18 to TRBJ1-4; 8 nucleotides agree with TRBD1. The CDR3 loop spans 15 amino acids. The J segment lost 11 bases and the V segment lost 0 bases, leaving 8 bases of the junction unmatched. Germline V gene sequence: CDR1 KGHSH, CDR2 LQKENI. The CDR3 region has the DNA TGTGCCAGCTCACCACCCCGGGACAGGCGTTACAAACTGTTTTTT. It specifies CASSPPRDRRYKLFF.